This T cell receptor (beta chain) was recovered during a study of blood T cell repertoires in COVID-19. Study-level information: Collection of acute and convalescent COVID-19 samples took place in the United States, Italy and Spain. Sources were T cells, B-cell-depleted T cells, or PBMCs; the material itself was cDNA or gDNA.

With 5 bases clipped from V and 9 bases from J, the junction kept 5 bases outside the gene matches. The CDR3 loop spans 13 amino acids. Germline assignment: CDR1 KGHSH and CDR2 LQKENI. Original processing notes: Researchers report that nucleated cell counts were estimated from reference gene primer amplification. Some clones are missing from TCRdb's copy, which holds only in-frame ones; the method was immunoSEQ multiplex PCR. The DNA gave D and trimming, while V, J and clone size come from that table. The data show about 50,000 clones, about 84% seen once. The receptor was derived from a man aged 55 to 70 with acute or convalescent COVID-19. Sequencing was done on a sample of peripheral blood. J is TRBJ1-3 and V is TRBV18; 9 bases map to TRBD1. As DNA, the CDR3 is TGTGCCAGCTCAGGGGACAGGGAATCCACCATATATTTT. Protein: CASSGDRESTIYF.